This T cell receptor beta chain stems from a study of identical twins. Germline V gene sequence: CDR1 SEHNR, CDR2 FQNEAQ (reference sequence). The CDR3 extends over 17 amino acids. Trimming removed 1 base from V and 2 bases from J, with 12 bases in between. A single record per CDR3 protein comes from TCRdb applying MiXCR to the 5' RACE reads. Among about 530,000 distinct CDR3 sequences listed, approximately 20% were seen once. These data also featured in a second study, about yellow fever vaccine responses in identical twins.

This chain connects TRBV7-9 to TRBJ2-6; a weak D match, TRBD1 (5 bases). Sequenced: CD4+ T cells sorted from blood. The clonotype comes from a woman aged 18-29 years in good health. The CDR3 bases are TGTGCCAGCAGCTTAGGGGCAGGGCAGGCTGGGGCCAACGTCCTGACTTTC. As protein: CASSLGAGQAGANVLTF.